This T cell receptor beta chain was found in a study of beta chain features in type 1 diabetes. General study points: When Type 1 diabetes patients were examined, their TCRB CDR3s proved moderately but significantly shorter in all four CD4+ subsets.

Turning to this clone: Its target is not known.

The isolated RNA, all of it, was reverse transcribed, so expressed TCRB transcripts were what got sequenced. The assay was immunoSEQ multiplex PCR, and TCRdb's table has in-frame clones only and misses some. The data show approximately 360,000 clones, 10% to 15% seen once. This CDR3 region has 15 residues. V trimming: 1 base; J trimming: 7 bases; junction bases outside the gene matches: 7. The germline CDR1 and CDR2 sequences are LGHNA and YSLEER. Sequenced sample: naive CD4+ T cells from blood. The chain employs TRBV4-3 and TRBJ1-1, with TRBD1 identical over 9 bases. The receptor was isolated from a woman in her late teens or twenties with type 1 diabetes. The DNA for the CDR3 is TGCGCCAGCAGCCAAGGGGACAGGGATGACGGTGAAGCTTTCTTT. It yields the protein CASSQGDRDDGEAFF.